The next 15 T cell receptor beta chains were all read from a single sample in a study of blood T cell repertoires in COVID-19. This table comes from immunoSEQ multiplex PCR, and its TCRdb copy is limited to in-frame clones, with some not included. In the table there are about 470,000 clones, about nine tenths of which are singletons. Sequenced: PBMCs or T cells enriched from blood (not recorded which). The receptors were sampled from a woman in her late teens or twenties who had recovered from COVID-19.

The chain uses TRBV6-1 and TRBJ1-5; D is unclear. Trimming left V 1 base short and J 3 bases short, with 7 bases between. The germline V gene encodes CDR1 MNHNS and CDR2 SASEGT. The CDR3 covers 14 residues. The CDR3 DNA sequence: TGTGCCAGCAGTGAAGGAGTTATCAATCAGCCCCAGCATTTT. This gives the protein CASSEGVINQPQHF.

The chain joins TRBV9 to TRBJ2-7, with 8 bases aligning to TRBD1. CDR1 SGDLS and CDR2 YYNGEE come from the germline V gene. The CDR3 is made up of 13 amino acids. V was pared by 2 bases and J by 5 bases, with 3 bases of the junction left unmatched. CDR3 bases: TGTGCCAGCAGCGTCGGGACAGGCGACGAGCAGTACTTC. Translating it yields CASSVGTGDEQYF.

This sequence joins TRBV15 and TRBJ2-2, with D maybe TRBD1 (5 bases). This CDR3 is 15 amino acids long. The germline V gene encodes CDR1 LNHNV and CDR2 YYDKDF (reference sequence). Trimming stripped 0 bases from V and 3 bases from J, with 8 bases between. Here the CDR3 DNA reads TGTGCCACCAGCAGAGACGGCAGGGACACCGGGGAGCTGTTTTTT. Translated, it gives CATSRDGRDTGELFF. The variable domain in full, completed from reference TRBV15 and TRBJ2-2, reads DAMVIQNPRYQVTQFGKPVTLSCSQTLNHNVMYWYQQKSSQAPKLLFHYYDKDFNNEADTPDNFQSRRPNTSFCFLDIRSPGLGDTAMYLCATSRDGRDTGELFFGEGSRLTVL.

This chain uses TRBV6-5 with TRBJ1-2; 8 bases match TRBD1. Per germline, CDR1 MNHEY and CDR2 SVGAGI. The CDR3 contains 16 residues. Trimming removed 2 bases from V and 0 bases from J; junction bases left unmatched: 5. Here the CDR3 DNA reads TGTGCCAGCAGTTACCGGGGACAGGTGGCTAACTATGGCTACACCTTC. Its translation is CASSYRGQVANYGYTF.

The V gene is TRBV5-1, the J gene TRBJ2-2; D is uncertain. Trimming pared 7 bases from V and 0 bases from J, leaving 10 bases between. CDR3 length equals 14 residues. CDR1 and CDR2 (germline): SGHRS, YFSETQ. CDR3 residues: CASARAPNTGELFF. Here the CDR3 DNA reads TGCGCCAGCGCGAGAGCACCGAACACCGGGGAGCTGTTTTTT.

The rearrangement uses TRBV5-1 and TRBJ1-5; 7 bases are shared with TRBD1. The V and J ends lost 4 bases and 1 base, in that order; junction bases with no gene match: 17. The CDR3 sequence is 19 residues long. Germline V gene data show CDR1 as SGHRS and CDR2 as YFSETQ. Written as DNA, the CDR3 is TGCGCCAGCAGCCCTTCCTCGGACAGGAGAAACGGGAGCAATCAGCCCCAGCATTTT. Protein sequence: CASSPSSDRRNGSNQPQHF.

The chain is built from TRBV6-5 and TRBJ1-1; D is unclear. The CDR3 runs 14 residues. Trimming cost V 6 bases and J 6 bases, with 17 bases left between them. CDR1 is MNHEY and CDR2 is SVGAGI in the germline V gene. The CDR3 DNA reads TGTGCCAGCAGAGAGGGCAGTACAGTCTCTGAAGCTTTCTTT. This translates into CASREGSTVSEAFF.

The CDR3: CASSLAGQAHYGYTF. The CDR3 DNA is TGTGCCAGCAGCTTAGCGGGACAGGCCCACTATGGCTACACCTTC. The chain carries TRBV7-2 and TRBJ1-2, with 8 positions matching TRBD1. V lost 0 bases, J lost 3 bases, and 3 bases stayed unmatched. The V gene's germline CDR1 is SGHTA and CDR2 FQGNSA. This CDR3 contains 15 residues.

The chain links TRBV2 to TRBJ1-1, with D perhaps matching TRBD1 (6 bases). This CDR3 contains 13 residues. The V gene's germline CDR1 is SNHLY and CDR2 FYNNEI. V was pared by 7 bases and J by 8 bases, with 17 bases between. The CDR3 is CASNPSGGLEAFF. As DNA, the CDR3 is TGTGCCAGCAACCCCTCTGGGGGCCTGGAAGCTTTCTTT.

This chain links TRBV27 with TRBJ2-7, with 10 bases lining up with TRBD1. The CDR3 runs 16 residues. Germline CDR1 MNHEY, CDR2 SMNVEV (reference sequence). V shed 2 bases and J 2 bases; nucleotides not matched to a gene: 6. The CDR3 protein is CASSLRGGTGAYEQYF. DNA of the CDR3: TGTGCCAGCAGTTTAAGGGGGGGGACAGGGGCCTACGAGCAGTACTTC.

This sequence joins TRBV11-2 and TRBJ1-1, with a weak D call TRBD1 (5 bases). This CDR3 has 11 residues. The germline V gene encodes CDR1 SGHAT and CDR2 FQNNGV. V was trimmed by 8 bases and J by 7 bases, leaving 11 bases between them. The CDR3 is CASAQGGEAFF. CDR3 coding DNA: TGTGCCAGCGCGCAGGGTGGTGAAGCTTTCTTT.

This clone was counted once. This chain joins TRBV15 and TRBJ2-5; unclear D gene. The ends were cut back, 0 bases at V and 2 bases at J, with 4 bases in the middle. This CDR3 contains 13 residues. The germline gives CDR1 LNHNV, CDR2 YYDKDF (reference sequence). The CDR3 DNA reads as TGTGCCACCAGCAGAGACGGGCAAGAGACCCAGTACTTC. Its translation is CATSRDGQETQYF.

The chain joins TRBV3-1 (or the pseudogene TRBV3-2) to TRBJ1-2; possible D gene TRBD1, 5 bases. CDR3 length equals 14 residues. V was pared by 3 bases and J by 0 bases, with 8 bases between. From germline, CDR1 is LGHDT and CDR2 YNNKEL (reference sequence). In nucleotides, the CDR3 is TGTGCCAGCAGCCATTACAGGACTAACTATGGCTACACCTTC. Translated: CASSHYRTNYGYTF.

This chain links TRBV11-2 with TRBJ1-2; 7 bases are shared with TRBD1. This CDR3 spans 16 amino acids. CDR1 and CDR2 (germline): SGHAT, FQNNGV. Trimming removed 3 bases from V and 0 bases from J; junction bases left unmatched: 7. CDR3 coding DNA: TGTGCCAGCAGCTTCGACCGGGACAGACCTAACTATGGCTACACCTTC. This translates into CASSFDRDRPNYGYTF.

In this sample, this clone turned up once. The chain links TRBV6-2 or TRBV6-3 to TRBJ2-2; the match to TRBD2 covers 7 bases. Unmatched junction bases numbered 2, after V lost 4 bases and J lost 0 bases. The CDR3 has 15 amino acids. Per the germline V gene, CDR1 is MNHEY and CDR2 is SVGEGT. The CDR3 sequence: CASSSAGANTGELFF. The CDR3 nucleotides are TGTGCCAGCAGTTCCGCGGGGGCGAACACCGGGGAGCTGTTTTTT.